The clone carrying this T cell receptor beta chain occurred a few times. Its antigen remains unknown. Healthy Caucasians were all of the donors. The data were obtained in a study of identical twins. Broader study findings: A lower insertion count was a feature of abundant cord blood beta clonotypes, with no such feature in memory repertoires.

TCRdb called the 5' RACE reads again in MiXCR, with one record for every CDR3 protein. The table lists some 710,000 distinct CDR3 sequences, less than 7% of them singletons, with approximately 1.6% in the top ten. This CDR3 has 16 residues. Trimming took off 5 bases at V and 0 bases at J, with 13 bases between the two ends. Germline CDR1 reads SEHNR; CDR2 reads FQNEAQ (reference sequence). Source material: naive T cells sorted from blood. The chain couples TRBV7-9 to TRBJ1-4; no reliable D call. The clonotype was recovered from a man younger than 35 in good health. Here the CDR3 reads CASSARAAATNEKLFF. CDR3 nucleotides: TGTGCCAGCAGCGCCCGGGCAGCGGCAACTAATGAAAAACTGTTTTTT.